This T cell receptor beta chain emerged from a study of metastatic and nonmetastatic thyroid tumors. Whole-study context: Repertoire data that came from the blood and tumor or nodule tissue of malignant and benign thyroid patients were compared. Study results and limitations: As reported, TCR beta diversity in blood and tumor was significantly higher in malignant thyroid tumors than in benign nodules.

In the original processing: The study's classifier, a distant-metastasis tool for papillary thyroid cancer, was built using CDR3 differences across clinicopathological groups. Via MiXCR, TCRdb re-called the PCR reads. The authors' filters were not applied to this entry. This table holds some 83,000 clones, roughly an eighth found once. Notes on this clone: What it binds is unknown. Sequence at one end of the junction differs from germline and may be a read error.

Germline V lookup: CDR1 SGHVS, CDR2 FNYEAQ. The CDR3 totals 13 residues. No patient received treatment before thyroid surgery. The receptor was derived from a female donor with papillary thyroid cancer or a benign thyroid nodule (not recorded which). Some clones in this sample may be carry-over from other donors' samples. The sample consisted of tumor tissue. V gene TRBV7-6 combines with J gene TRBJ2-5, with D tentatively TRBD2 (5 bases). CDR3 in amino acids: CASSSGLRETQYF. The CDR3 DNA reads TGTGCTAGCAGCTCCGGATTAAGGGAGACACAGTACTTC.